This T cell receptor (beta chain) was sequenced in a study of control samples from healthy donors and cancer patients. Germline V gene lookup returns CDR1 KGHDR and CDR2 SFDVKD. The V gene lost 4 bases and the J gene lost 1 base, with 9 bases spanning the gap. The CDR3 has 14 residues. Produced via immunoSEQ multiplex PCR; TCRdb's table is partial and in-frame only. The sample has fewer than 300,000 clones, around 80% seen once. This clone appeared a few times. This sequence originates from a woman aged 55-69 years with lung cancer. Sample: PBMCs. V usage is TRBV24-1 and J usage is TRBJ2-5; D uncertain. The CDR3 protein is CATSEYGPQETQYF. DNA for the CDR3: TGTGCCACCAGTGAATACGGACCCCAAGAGACCCAGTACTTC.